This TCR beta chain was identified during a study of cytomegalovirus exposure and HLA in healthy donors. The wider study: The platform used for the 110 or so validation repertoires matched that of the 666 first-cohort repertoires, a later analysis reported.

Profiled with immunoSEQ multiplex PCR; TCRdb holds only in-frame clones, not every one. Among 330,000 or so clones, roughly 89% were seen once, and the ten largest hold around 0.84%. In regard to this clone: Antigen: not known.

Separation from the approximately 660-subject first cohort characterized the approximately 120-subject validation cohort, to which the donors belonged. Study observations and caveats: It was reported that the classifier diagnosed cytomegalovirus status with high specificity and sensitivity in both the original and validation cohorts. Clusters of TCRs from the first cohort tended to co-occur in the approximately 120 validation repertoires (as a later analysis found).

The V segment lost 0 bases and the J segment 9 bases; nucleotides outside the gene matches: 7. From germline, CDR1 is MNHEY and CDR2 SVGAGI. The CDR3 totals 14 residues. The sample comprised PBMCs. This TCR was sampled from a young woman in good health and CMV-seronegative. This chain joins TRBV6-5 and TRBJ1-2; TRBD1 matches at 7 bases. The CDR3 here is CASSYSYRGSSYTF. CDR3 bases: TGTGCCAGCAGTTACTCGTACAGGGGTTCAAGCTACACCTTC.